This entry lists 12 T cell receptor beta chains sequenced from one sample in a study of blood T cell repertoires in COVID-19. Sequenced by immunoSEQ multiplex PCR; TCRdb stores in-frame clones only, minus some. Among tens of thousands of clones listed, 88% were seen once. Sequencing used peripheral blood. The origin of the receptors is a woman over 75 with acute or convalescent COVID-19.

The rearrangement uses TRBV6-4 and TRBJ1-2; 7 bases align to TRBD1. Germline CDR1 is MRHNA and CDR2 is SNTAGT. With V trimmed by 2 bases and J by 4 bases, 4 bases remained unmatched. The CDR3 loop spans 14 amino acids. This chain's CDR3 is CASSDRGLGYGYTF. The CDR3 region has the DNA TGTGCCAGCAGTGACAGGGGGCTTGGCTATGGCTACACCTTC.

This chain connects TRBV5-6 to TRBJ1-1; 10 positions agree with TRBD1. Germline trimming cut 2 bases from V and 4 bases from J; bases unmatched to any gene: 8. The CDR3 covers 16 residues. Germline V lookup: CDR1 SGHDT, CDR2 YYEEEE. CDR3 coding DNA: TGTGCCAGCAGCTTTTTCCAGACAGGGGGCCTCACTGAAGCTTTCTTT. Translating gives CASSFFQTGGLTEAFF. The whole variable domain, filled in from reference TRBV5-6 and TRBJ1-1, reads DAGVTQSPTHLIKTRGQQVTLRCSPKSGHDTVSWYQQALGQGPQFIFQYYEEEERQRGNFPDRFSGHQFPNYSSELNVNALLLGDSALYLCASSFFQTGGLTEAFFGQGTRLTVV.

The rearrangement uses TRBV5-4 and TRBJ1-6; D uncertain. Germline assignment: CDR1 SGHNT and CDR2 YYREEE (reference sequence). The V gene lost 3 bases and the J gene lost 6 bases, with 10 bases spanning the gap. The CDR3 consists of 14 residues. CDR3 in DNA: TGTGCCAGCAGCTCCGCCGGGGTTAATTCACCCCTCCACTTT. This sequence encodes CASSSAGVNSPLHF.

The J gene is TRBJ2-7, the V gene TRBV9; D is unclear. This CDR3 has 13 residues. Germline CDR1 is SGDLS and CDR2 is YYNGEE. V lost 0 bases, J lost 1 base, and 5 bases lay in between. CDR3 DNA sequence: TGTGCCAGCAGCGTAGGTGCGTCCTACGAGCAGTACTTC. It yields the protein CASSVGASYEQYF.

This sequence joins TRBV3-1 (or the pseudogene TRBV3-2) and TRBJ1-1, with 8 nucleotides matching TRBD1. The CDR3 sequence is 14 residues long. With V trimmed by 0 bases and J by 5 bases, 2 bases remained unmatched. Germline values: CDR1 LGHDT, CDR2 YNNKEL (reference sequence). Here the CDR3 DNA reads TGTGCCAGCAGCCAAGAAACAGGGGGAACTGAAGCTTTCTTT. This gives the protein CASSQETGGTEAFF.

In nucleotides, the CDR3 is TGTGCCAGCAGCTTAGAGACAGGGGGGAATTCACCCCTCCACTTT. Residues: CASSLETGGNSPLHF. The J gene is TRBJ1-6, the V gene TRBV7-6; 9 nucleotides align to TRBD1. CDR1 and CDR2 (germline): SGHVS, FNYEAQ. V shed 1 base and J 7 bases; nucleotides not matched to a gene: 2. The CDR3 extends over 15 amino acids.

The rearrangement joins TRBV12-3 or TRBV12-4 to TRBJ1-1; D may be TRBD1 (5 bases). This CDR3 region has 12 residues. With 5 bases removed from V and 5 bases from J, the gap between germline ends came to 9 bases. The CDR3 DNA is TGTGCCAGCAGTCCCCGGGGGACTGAAGCTTTCTTT. Amino acids: CASSPRGTEAFF.

This clone was counted between two and nine times. The V and J genes are TRBV28 and TRBJ1-1; 7 positions match TRBD1. Germline CDR1 reads MDHEN; CDR2 reads SYDVKM. Trimming removed 9 bases from V and 4 bases from J; junction bases left unmatched: 8. There are 13 residues in the CDR3. The chain's CDR3 is CASERGGPTEAFF. In DNA form, the CDR3 reads TGTGCCAGTGAACGAGGGGGCCCCACTGAAGCTTTCTTT.

V and J are TRBV12-3 or TRBV12-4 and TRBJ1-5; D ambiguous. The CDR3 sequence is 12 residues long. Trimming took off 4 bases at V and 6 bases at J, with 7 bases between the two ends. In nucleotides, the CDR3 is TGTGCCAGCAGTTCATTAGTTCAGCCCCAGCATTTT. It specifies CASSSLVQPQHF.

V gene TRBV27 combines with J gene TRBJ1-5; no definite D call. The CDR3 is 14 residues long. Germline CDR1 and CDR2: MNHEY and SMNVEV (reference sequence). V was cut by 3 bases and J by 7 bases, with 13 bases left in between. CDR3 protein: CASSFRGPGQPQHF. DNA of the CDR3: TGTGCCAGCAGTTTCAGAGGTCCGGGACAGCCCCAGCATTTT.

The V and J genes are TRBV7-2 and TRBJ1-6; D remains ambiguous. CDR1 is SGHTA, CDR2 FQGNSA, per germline. Trimming pared 0 bases from V and 4 bases from J, leaving 10 bases between. The CDR3 is 16 amino acids. CDR3 DNA: TGTGCCAGCAGCTTAGCGGTACAGTTGTATAATTCACCCCTCCACTTT. This sequence encodes CASSLAVQLYNSPLHF.

This clone was observed once. The chain uses TRBV29-1 and TRBJ2-7; D remains ambiguous. Germline lookup yields CDR1 SQVTM and CDR2 ANQGSEA. This CDR3 region has 12 residues. The ends were cut back, 6 bases at V and 1 base at J, with 10 bases in the middle. The CDR3 nucleotides read TGCAGCGTCCGTACACTATCCTACGAGCAGTACTTC. This translates into CSVRTLSYEQYF.